This T cell receptor beta chain was captured in a study of monozygotic twins with inflammatory bowel disease (dated by TCRdb to about 2019). Turning to the overall study: The full study comprised around 30 monozygotic twin pairs: nine German pairs (four IBD-concordant, five IBD-discordant) and 19 IBD-discordant Danish pairs. Disease-associated traits were sought mainly through comparisons between IBD patients and their genetically identical healthy co-twins within discordant pairs. Each individual had, on average, about 151 000 unique TCRalpha sequences and 181 000 unique TCRbeta sequences available for analysis. Overall results and qualifications from the work: The results gave no support for a single strong signal or clonotype linked to IBD. Distinction between different T cell subtypes could not be achieved in the analysis. No difference in repertoire similarity was observed between concordant and discordant twins, possibly owing to limited statistical power. IBD patients had lower TCRbeta repertoire diversity, measured by the inverse Simpson index, than their healthy co-twins. Compared with healthy twins, IBD patients shared fewer clonotypes with other individuals, and the difference was most pronounced in patients with signs of disease activity. Because patients received different immunosuppressive treatments, the repertoires may have picked up extra background noise and variability between individuals.

Library preparation used 5' RACE. For each TCR library, around 3,500 ng of total RNA was used. For each sample, cDNA was synthesized in eight separate reactions using SMARTScribe reverse transcriptase. During cDNA synthesis, template switching was used to introduce unique molecular identifiers that contained a 6-nucleotide sample barcode. TCRalpha and TCRbeta cDNA was amplified by two nested PCRs of 16 and 9 cycles, with bead purification after each PCR. Before amplification, the cDNA was treated with uracil DNA-glycosylase and purified using the QIAquick PCR purification kit. In the second PCR, Illumina TruSeq-compatible adapters and sample-specific barcodes were added. TapeStation and Qubit were used to check library quality and concentration, and 5 ng of each library was pooled. Sequencing of pooled libraries was carried out on an Illumina HiSeq2500 single-index Rapid Run using 2 x 100 bp reads and custom sequencing primers. Regarding the original processing steps: PCR and sequencing errors were corrected by UMI-based consensus assembly using MiGEC version 1.2.6. MiXCR version 2.1.1 was used for V(D)J alignment, clonotype assembly and CDR3 extraction. Gene usage, clonotype sharing and MAIT/NKT TCR abundance were normalised by analysing the top 1000, 10 000 and 20 000 clonotypes per sample. After downsampling to 27 000 UMIs, diversity was calculated as the inverse Simpson index using the vegan R package. Paired Mann-Whitney U tests on discordant twin pairs were used, with Benjamini-Hochberg multiple-testing correction. Reprocessed by TCRdb, the reads give a single entry per CDR3 protein sequence, without DNA. These V and J calls are TCRdb output, not the study's own analysis. The table for this sample shows a few hundred thousand distinct CDR3 sequences. Around 2.6% of the sample is taken by the ten largest.

The CDR3 measures 17 amino acids from cysteine to phenylalanine. No coding sequence is recorded. The germline V gene yields SGDLS for CDR1 and YYNGEE for CDR2. A remark on this clonotype: What this receptor recognizes is not known.

An approximately 2.5 ml peripheral blood sample was drawn into PAXgene tubes per donor and stored at -80°C. Total RNA was isolated from whole blood with the PAXgene blood miRNA kit on an automated QIAcube, without T cell sorting. Peripheral blood from monozygotic twin pairs who were concordant or discordant for inflammatory bowel disease underwent deep TCRalpha and TCRbeta repertoire profiling using unique molecular barcoding. Smoking habits were recorded for all twin pairs, with individuals classified as current, former or never smokers. The rearranged segments are TRBV9 and TRBJ2-3; TCRdb indicates TRBD1, and absent DNA this call remains unverified. The source of this sequence is a human donor with ulcerative colitis or Crohn's disease, or a healthy co-twin of an affected twin (not recorded which). Sequencing input: blood. The CDR3 protein is CASTLTGGGTSTDTQYF.